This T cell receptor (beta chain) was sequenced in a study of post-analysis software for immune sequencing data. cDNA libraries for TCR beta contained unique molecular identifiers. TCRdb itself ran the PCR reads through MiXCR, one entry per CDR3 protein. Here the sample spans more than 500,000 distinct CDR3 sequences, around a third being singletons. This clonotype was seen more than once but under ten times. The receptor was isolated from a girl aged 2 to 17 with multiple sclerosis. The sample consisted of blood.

The DNA for the CDR3 is TGCGCCAGCAGCTCAGGGACGACCCAGTACTTC. It encodes CASSSGTTQYF. This sequence joins TRBV5-1 and TRBJ2-7, with D tentatively TRBD1 or TRBD2 (5 bases each). The J call is doubtful: the DNA matches TRBJ2-5 better. Germline V CDR1 and CDR2: SGHRS, YFSETQ. The CDR3 is 11 amino acids.